The count of the clone carrying this T cell receptor beta chain is one. Its antigen is undetermined. Time point specified: week 35, safety follow-up. In every dose of vaccine, 300 ug of mutant IDH1 20-mer peptide was given alongside topical imiquimod. This entry comes from a study of a mutant IDH1 vaccine in newly diagnosed glioma. Study details: Vaccine dosing followed radiotherapy by 4-6 weeks, or accompanied temozolomide cycles. Treated patients, roughly 60% male and approximately 38% female, averaged around 40 years of age.

The table came from immunoSEQ multiplex PCR; TCRdb's copy has only in-frame clones and leaves some out. Here the sample spans over 60,000 clones, roughly 79% being singletons. V was clipped by 0 bases and J by 1 base, with 4 bases between them. Germline V gene data show CDR1 as GTSNPN and CDR2 as SVGIG (reference sequence). The CDR3 consists of 13 residues. This chain connects TRBV30 to TRBJ1-5; D gene ambiguous. Sequencing used PBMCs, obtained from a glioma patient whose treatment included an IDH1 peptide vaccine. The receptor's source is a man between 40 and 49 years old with glioma. Here the CDR3 reads CAWSVGSNQPQHF. The CDR3 DNA reads TGTGCCTGGAGTGTCGGGAGCAATCAGCCCCAGCATTTT.